These 12 T cell receptor beta chains originate from one sample sequenced in a study of blood T cell repertoires in COVID-19. Libraries were prepared by immunoSEQ multiplex PCR; TCRdb keeps only in-frame clonotypes and omits some of them. The sample lists roughly 70,000 clones; about 86% were seen once. The sequenced sample was peripheral blood. Receptors originate from a woman aged 55-75 years with acute or convalescent COVID-19.

The chain employs TRBV6-5 and TRBJ1-5; TRBD1 agrees at 7 bases. This CDR3 spans 14 amino acids. The germline V gene has CDR1 MNHEY and CDR2 SVGAGI. V gave up 2 bases and J gave up 6 bases; unmatched junction bases: 4. The CDR3 region has the DNA TGTGCCAGCAGTTACCTACAGGGGTCTCAGCCCCAGCATTTT. Translation gives CASSYLQGSQPQHF.

The chain joins TRBV19 to TRBJ1-6; D gene uncertain. Germline V gives CDR1 LNHDA, CDR2 SQIVND (reference sequence). The CDR3 totals 13 residues. V dropped 3 bases and J dropped 7 bases, with 7 bases sitting between them. CDR3 loop: CASSIEENSPLHF. DNA for the CDR3: TGTGCCAGTAGTATTGAAGAGAATTCACCCCTCCACTTT.

The chain carries TRBV3-1 (or the pseudogene TRBV3-2) and TRBJ1-1, with a possible D match to TRBD1 (5 bases). Deletions cut 2 bases from V and 4 bases from J, with 17 bases between. Germline loops: CDR1 LGHDT, CDR2 YNNKEL (reference sequence). This CDR3 spans 16 amino acids. The CDR3 sequence is CASSQTVGVLGTEAFF. The CDR3 DNA follows: TGTGCCAGCAGCCAAACGGTAGGGGTGCTCGGCACTGAAGCTTTCTTT.

The chain combines TRBV12-5 with TRBJ2-7, with D possibly TRBD2 on 6 matching bases. Germline V gene sequence: CDR1 LGHNT, CDR2 FRNRAP. The ends were cut back, 8 bases at V and 0 bases at J, with 11 bases in the middle. This CDR3 spans 13 amino acids. This CDR3 reads CASSYGSSYEQYF. As DNA, the CDR3 is TGTGCTAGTTCCTACGGGAGCTCCTACGAGCAGTACTTC.

V gene TRBV6-6 combines with J gene TRBJ1-2, with TRBD1 as a possible D gene (6 bases). V was cut by 4 bases and J by 7 bases, with 10 bases left in between. Germline CDR1 is MNHNY and CDR2 is SVGAGI (reference sequence). The CDR3 covers 12 residues. The CDR3 nucleotides read TGTGCCAGCAGTTCCTCGGACAGTGGCTACACCTTC. Protein product: CASSSSDSGYTF.

This clone showed up just once. The J gene is TRBJ2-1, the V gene TRBV29-1; 8 positions match TRBD1. Losses at the gene ends were 7 bases for V and 7 bases for J; bases not matched to a gene: 6. The germline V gene encodes CDR1 SQVTM and CDR2 ANQGSEA. The CDR3 contains 12 residues. CDR3 sequence: CSAGQGWNEQFF. CDR3 sequence (DNA): TGCAGCGCCGGACAGGGCTGGAATGAGCAGTTCTTC.

The V and J genes are TRBV9 and TRBJ2-1, with D perhaps TRBD2 (6 bases). V lost 4 bases to trimming and J lost 7 bases, with 21 bases between them. The CDR3 runs to 16 residues. The germline gives CDR1 SGDLS, CDR2 YYNGEE. The CDR3 DNA sequence: TGTGCCAGCAGCTCCATTAGCGGAGGGGCCCGAAATGAGCAGTTCTTC. Protein sequence: CASSSISGGARNEQFF.

This chain uses TRBV19 with TRBJ1-3; 7 nucleotides match TRBD1. Unmatched junction bases numbered 10, after V lost 10 bases and J lost 4 bases. Per germline, CDR1 LNHDA and CDR2 SQIVND (reference sequence). CDR3 length: 14 amino acids. CDR3 amino acids: CATRHQQGGNTIYF. DNA for the CDR3: TGTGCCACCCGACACCAACAGGGGGGAAACACCATATATTTT.

Remarks on this clone: Other nucleotide sequences from this sample produce the same CDR3. This chain uses TRBV5-6 with TRBJ2-4; TRBD2 matches 11 bases. The CDR3 length is 15 residues. V trimming: 4 bases; J trimming: 4 bases; junction bases outside the gene matches: 4. Germline assignment: CDR1 SGHDT and CDR2 YYEEEE. For the CDR3, the DNA is TGTGCCAGCAGCCTACTAGCGGGGGATAAAAACATTCAGTACTTC. Its protein product is CASSLLAGDKNIQYF.

CDR3 coding DNA: TGTGCCTGGAGGACAGGGACTTTCTCTGAAGCTTTCTTT. Protein sequence: CAWRTGTFSEAFF. The chain joins TRBV30 to TRBJ1-1, with TRBD1 identical over 7 bases. The ends lost 3 bases at V and 6 bases at J; junction bases unmatched: 7. The CDR3 has 13 amino acids. From germline, CDR1 is GTSNPN and CDR2 SVGIG (reference sequence). Full variable domain (outside the CDR3, taken from reference TRBV30 and TRBJ1-1): SQTIHQWPATLVQPVGSPLSLECTVEGTSNPNLYWYRQAAGRGLQLLFYSVGIGQISSEVPQNLSASRPQDRQFILSSKKLLLSDSGFYLCAWRTGTFSEAFFGQGTRLTVV.

The chain carries TRBV29-1 and TRBJ1-1, with 7 bases that match TRBD1. Germline V CDR1 and CDR2: SQVTM, ANQGSEA. The V and J ends lost 0 bases and 2 bases, in that order; junction bases with no gene match: 9. The length of the CDR3 is 16 residues. The CDR3 loop reads CSVEDRAGQRNTEAFF. The CDR3 coding sequence is TGCAGCGTTGAAGATCGGGCGGGACAGAGAAACACTGAAGCTTTCTTT.

The chain employs TRBV6-1 and TRBJ2-7; D is unresolved. This CDR3 is 13 amino acids long. Germline values: CDR1 MNHNS, CDR2 SASEGT. V was pared by 3 bases and J by 1 base, with 7 bases between. CDR3 sequence: CASSEARSYEQYF. The DNA of the CDR3 is TGTGCCAGCAGTGAGGCCAGATCCTACGAGCAGTACTTC.